The sequence of this T cell receptor (beta chain) was determined in a study of T cell responses to AZD1222 COVID-19 vaccine. TCRdb's copy holds only in-frame clones and misses some; the assay was immunoSEQ multiplex PCR. The sample includes some 130,000 clones, 80% to 90% of them seen just once. The CDR3 consists of 15 residues. The V end lost 0 bases, the J end lost 6 bases, and 14 bases lay between the germline ends. CDR1 is WSHSY, CDR2 SAAADI, per germline. The origin of this receptor is an adult in good health. The rearrangement joins TRBV10-2 to TRBJ1-2; TRBD1 is a possible D gene (5 bases). This material consisted of peripheral blood, taken on day 0 of AZD1222 vaccination. The DNA for the CDR3 is TGCGCCAGCAGTGAGTCGTCCCAATGGGGCCATGGCTACACCTTC. This translates into CASSESSQWGHGYTF.